What follows are 25 T cell receptor beta chains derived from one specimen sequenced in a study of T cells after posttransplantation cyclophosphamide. The assay was immunoSEQ multiplex PCR, and TCRdb's table has in-frame clones only and misses some. The sample carries approximately 22,000 clones, approximately 71% recorded once. Source material: memory CD4+ T cells sorted from PBMCs. These receptors all come from an older woman in good health, CMV-negative, and a related stem cell transplant donor.

CDR3 sequence: CAWRGQGNTEAFF. The DNA for the CDR3 is TGTGCCTGGAGAGGACAGGGGAACACTGAAGCTTTCTTT. This chain joins TRBV30 and TRBJ1-1; 8 nucleotides align to TRBD1. The CDR3 spans 13 residues. The junction had 1 base not matched to a gene; V was cut back by 3 bases and J by 1 base. CDR1 is GTSNPN and CDR2 is SVGIG in the germline V gene (reference sequence).

The V call is TRBV9, the J call TRBJ1-2, with 7 nucleotides matching TRBD1. Germline V gene lookup returns CDR1 SGDLS and CDR2 YYNGEE. CDR3 size: 15 residues. Germline trimming cut 4 bases from V and 6 bases from J; bases unmatched to any gene: 12. This chain's CDR3 is CASSPGGGSFNGYTF. The CDR3 coding sequence is TGTGCCAGCAGCCCAGGAGGGGGCTCTTTTAATGGCTACACCTTC.

The CDR3 region is CASSPGLAGYYEQYF. The CDR3 bases are TGTGCCAGCAGCCCAGGACTAGCGGGATACTACGAGCAGTACTTC. The chain carries TRBV7-3 and TRBJ2-7; TRBD2 matches 12 bases. Germline CDR1 SGHTA, CDR2 FQGTGA. CDR3 length equals 15 residues. Losses at the gene ends were 5 bases for V and 3 bases for J; bases not matched to a gene: 5.

The V gene is TRBV5-1, the J gene TRBJ2-1; the match to TRBD2 covers 13 bases. CDR3 size: 18 residues. V trimming: 4 bases; J trimming: 0 bases; junction bases outside the gene matches: 7. The germline CDR1 and CDR2 sequences are SGHRS and YFSETQ. The CDR3 reads CASSLGLAGLSSYNEQFF. The DNA of the CDR3 is TGCGCCAGCAGCCTGGGACTAGCGGGGTTAAGCTCCTACAATGAGCAGTTCTTC. Looking up the rest from reference TRBV5-1 and TRBJ2-1 gives the full variable domain: KAGVTQTPRYLIKTRGQQVTLSCSPISGHRSVSWYQQTPGQGLQFLFEYFSETQRNKGNFPGRFSGRQFSNSRSEMNVSTLELGDSALYLCASSLGLAGLSSYNEQFFGPGTRLTVL.

This clone was recorded only once. V gene TRBV6-5 combines with J gene TRBJ1-1, with D maybe TRBD1 (6 bases). V was trimmed by 7 bases and J by 6 bases, leaving 18 bases between them. CDR1 is MNHEY and CDR2 is SVGAGI in the germline V gene. The CDR3 is made up of 14 amino acids. The CDR3 is CASTPIRGIAEAFF. Written as DNA, the CDR3 is TGTGCCAGCACTCCGATCAGGGGTATCGCTGAAGCTTTCTTT.

The DNA for the CDR3 is TGTGCCAGCAGCAGGGGACTAGCGGGAGGTGGTACGCAGTATTTT. Its protein product is CASSRGLAGGGTQYF. The chain is built from TRBV7-3 and TRBJ2-3, with 15 bases that match TRBD2. V lost 5 bases to trimming and J lost 8 bases; unmatched junction nucleotides: 5. Per germline, CDR1 SGHTA and CDR2 FQGTGA. The length of the CDR3 is 15 residues.

This clone was found a few times. V usage is TRBV28 and J usage is TRBJ1-2; D call uncertain. The CDR3 has 13 residues. V was shortened by 3 bases and J by 1 base, with 6 bases between the two germline ends. Germline loops: CDR1 MDHEN, CDR2 SYDVKM. CDR3 DNA: TGTGCCAGCAGTTTTCGGGTTAACTATGGCTACACCTTC. Its protein is CASSFRVNYGYTF.

The J gene is TRBJ2-7, the V gene TRBV7-3, with TRBD2 identical over 7 bases. The CDR3 is 14 amino acids. The V and J ends lost 5 bases and 3 bases, in that order; junction bases with no gene match: 7. Germline-derived CDR1 and CDR2 are SGHTA and FQGTGA. CDR3 sequence: CASSPGPSGYEQYF. CDR3 nucleotide sequence: TGTGCCAGCAGCCCGGGACCTAGCGGCTACGAGCAGTACTTC.

The chain links TRBV28 to TRBJ2-7, with a weak D call TRBD2 (5 bases). This CDR3 region has 14 residues. CDR1 and CDR2 from the germline V gene are MDHEN and SYDVKM. Trimming removed 6 bases at V and 6 bases at J, with 18 bases between. The CDR3 sequence: CASRAVTDFFEQYF. CDR3 nucleotide sequence: TGTGCCAGCAGGGCAGTGACGGACTTCTTCGAGCAGTACTTC.

This clone showed up just a few times. The genes are TRBV2 and TRBJ2-1; 12 bases align to TRBD2. Germline assignment: CDR1 SNHLY and CDR2 FYNNEI. The CDR3 is made up of 15 amino acids. Germline trimming cut 6 bases from V and 3 bases from J; bases unmatched to any gene: 3. The CDR3 bases are TGTGCCAGCAGCTCGACTAGCGGGAGCTACAATGAGCAGTTCTTC. This translates into CASSSTSGSYNEQFF.

This clone was recorded only once. The chain couples TRBV7-6 to TRBJ2-3; the match to TRBD2 covers 9 bases. CDR3 length: 17 amino acids. Trimming removed 5 bases from V and 0 bases from J; junction bases left unmatched: 9. The germline CDR1 and CDR2 sequences are SGHVS and FNYEAQ. The CDR3, as DNA: TGTGCCAGCAGCGAATTTTCTAGCGGGGCTAGCACAGATACGCAGTATTTT. It encodes CASSEFSSGASTDTQYF.

J is TRBJ2-7 and V is TRBV2; the match to TRBD1 covers 9 bases. CDR1 is SNHLY and CDR2 is FYNNEI in the germline V gene. The CDR3 sequence is 14 residues long. V shed 7 bases, J shed 3 bases, and the junction held 7 bases outside the gene matches. This chain's CDR3 is CASKGQGFFYEQYF. CDR3 nucleotides: TGTGCCAGCAAGGGACAGGGATTTTTCTACGAGCAGTACTTC.

The chain couples TRBV28 to TRBJ2-7; 9 nucleotides line up with TRBD1. With 5 bases clipped from V and 7 bases from J, the junction kept 15 bases outside the gene matches. The CDR3 is 16 residues long. CDR1 is MDHEN, CDR2 SYDVKM, per germline. CDR3 coding DNA: TGTGCCAGCAGTACCCCCGGGACAGGGTCGCGCGGGGAGCAGTACTTC. This translates into CASSTPGTGSRGEQYF. The variable domain in full, with the rest retrieved from reference TRBV28 and TRBJ2-7, is DVKVTQSSRYLVKRTGEKVFLECVQDMDHENMFWYRQDPGLGLRLIYFSYDVKMKEKGDIPEGYSVSREKKERFSLILESASTNQTSMYLCASSTPGTGSRGEQYFGPGTRLTVT.

V is TRBV28 and J is TRBJ1-3; possible D gene TRBD1, 6 bases. V lost 3 bases and J 0 bases, leaving 12 bases between the germline ends. Per the germline V gene, CDR1 is MDHEN and CDR2 is SYDVKM. The CDR3 is made up of 16 amino acids. The CDR3 bases are TGTGCCAGCAGTTTCTGGGGACAAGGCTCTGGAAACACCATATATTTT. It specifies CASSFWGQGSGNTIYF.

This chain joins TRBV5-4 and TRBJ2-7; 8 bases are a match to TRBD1. Germline lookup yields CDR1 SGHNT and CDR2 YYREEE (reference sequence). V was pared by 4 bases and J by 7 bases, with 7 bases of the junction left unmatched. CDR3 length equals 13 residues. The CDR3 reads CASSPQGVGEQYF. CDR3 in DNA: TGTGCCAGCAGCCCACAGGGGGTGGGGGAGCAGTACTTC.

V is TRBV7-9 and J is TRBJ1-3; D perhaps matches TRBD1 (6 bases). This CDR3 comprises 16 residues. The germline V and J ends were trimmed by 5 bases and 5 bases, with 19 bases remaining between them. Germline CDR1 reads SEHNR; CDR2 reads FQNEAQ (reference sequence). CDR3 coding DNA: TGTGCCAGCAGCCTCGGGGCAGGGGAGAAAAGAAACACCATATATTTT. It encodes CASSLGAGEKRNTIYF.

J is TRBJ1-2 and V is TRBV27, with 7 bases identical to TRBD1. Per the germline V gene, CDR1 is MNHEY and CDR2 is SMNVEV (reference sequence). This CDR3 has 15 residues. V was clipped by 6 bases and J by 5 bases; unmatched bases: 12. CDR3 DNA: TGTGCCAGCAGAGATCCGGGACAGCTTCTATATGGCTACACCTTC. This codes for CASRDPGQLLYGYTF.

This clone was observed once. The V call is TRBV7-2, the J call TRBJ2-3, with TRBD2 as a possible D gene (6 bases). Germline V CDR1 and CDR2: SGHTA, FQGNSA. This CDR3 has 15 residues. With 5 bases removed from V and 6 bases from J, the gap between germline ends came to 18 bases. The CDR3 loop reads CASSRRRETQDTQYF. The CDR3 DNA follows: TGTGCCAGCAGCAGGCGTCGGGAGACTCAGGATACGCAGTATTTT.

The J gene is TRBJ2-6, the V gene TRBV11-2; the match to TRBD1 covers 7 bases. V trimming: 4 bases; J trimming: 3 bases; junction bases outside the gene matches: 6. Germline V lookup: CDR1 SGHAT, CDR2 FQNNGV. The CDR3 is 16 amino acids. The chain's CDR3 is CASSSRQGFGANVLTF. CDR3 in DNA: TGTGCCAGCAGCTCCAGACAGGGCTTTGGGGCCAACGTCCTGACTTTC.

The chain employs TRBV6-5 and TRBJ1-2; D possibly corresponds to TRBD1 (5 bases). Trimming removed 0 bases from V and 5 bases from J, with 13 bases in between. CDR3 size: 15 residues. Germline lookup yields CDR1 MNHEY and CDR2 SVGAGI. The CDR3, as DNA: TGTGCCAGCAGTTACTCGACTGGACACCCATATGGCTACACCTTC. Its translation: CASSYSTGHPYGYTF.

This clone was counted only a few times. The chain couples TRBV2 to TRBJ2-7; D call uncertain. Trimming cost V 7 bases and J 6 bases, with 13 bases left between them. Looked up from germline, CDR1 is SNHLY and CDR2 is FYNNEI. CDR3 length equals 12 residues. CDR3 in amino acids: CASTSLVLEQYF. CDR3 DNA sequence: TGTGCCAGCACCTCCCTAGTTCTCGAGCAGTACTTC.

This rearrangement joins TRBV5-5 to TRBJ2-6; possible D gene TRBD2, 6 bases. CDR1 is SGHKS, CDR2 YYEKEE, per germline (reference sequence). The CDR3 loop spans 14 amino acids. V lost 10 bases and J lost 0, with 11 bases in between. In nucleotides, the CDR3 is TGTGCCCCGGAGGGGTCCTCTGGGGCCAACGTCCTGACTTTC. Protein: CAPEGSSGANVLTF. The full variable domain, its missing parts supplied by reference TRBV5-5 and TRBJ2-6, is DAGVTQSPTHLIKTRGQQVTLRCSPISGHKSVSWYQQVLGQGPQFIFQYYEKEERGRGNFPDRFSARQFPNYSSELNVNALLLGDSALYLCAPEGSSGANVLTFGAGSRLTVL.

The chain couples TRBV5-6 to TRBJ2-3; the match to TRBD2 covers 9 bases. The ends lost 4 bases at V and 3 bases at J; junction bases unmatched: 12. CDR3 length: 17 residues. The V gene's germline CDR1 is SGHDT and CDR2 YYEEEE. The CDR3 sequence is CASSRIASGMGTDTQYF. The CDR3 coding sequence is TGTGCCAGCAGCCGCATTGCTAGCGGGATGGGTACAGATACGCAGTATTTT.

Comment on this clone: The germline gene is not matched at one end of the junction; a read error may be the cause. Other nucleotide sequences from this sample produce the same CDR3. V is TRBV9 and J is TRBJ1-1; D gene unclear. This CDR3 spans 13 amino acids. Germline CDR1 reads SGDLS; CDR2 reads YYNGEE. The CDR3 sequence: CASSPEQNTEAFF. Here the CDR3 DNA reads TGCGCCAGCAGCCCCGAACAAAACACTGAAGCTTTCTTT.

The chain combines TRBV2 with TRBJ2-5; D is undetermined. CDR1 and CDR2 from the germline V gene are SNHLY and FYNNEI. V shed 4 bases and J shed 2 bases, with 5 bases lying between them. This CDR3 has 12 residues. CDR3 DNA sequence: TGTGCCAGCAGTGCTCAGCAAGAGACCCAGTACTTC. Translated, it gives CASSAQQETQYF.